These T cell receptor beta chains were read from a single sample in a study of T cell repertoires in cytomegalovirus infection. TCRdb processed the reads anew with MiXCR; each CDR3 protein has one entry. The table includes 250,000 to 300,000 distinct CDR3 sequences, about a sixth detected once. Material: CD8+ T cells from PBMCs. The receptors here all came from a human donor in good health (CMV status not recorded). Some clones in this sample may be carry-over from other donors' samples. CDR3s include the opening cysteine and the closing phenylalanine or tryptophan. A D gene is named only where the DNA matches it firmly. Only some rows state a clone size, as once, few, many or a class for expanded clones.

d_gene	v_gene	j_gene	abundance	CDR3aa	CDR3nt
-	TRBV5-6	TRBJ1-5	many	CASTLSTGPSNQPQHF	TGTGCCAGCACCCTATCGACAGGACCTAGCAATCAGCCCCAGCATTTT
-	TRBV2	TRBJ2-7	few	CASRLGQGGLGGYEQYF	TGTGCCAGCAGACTTGGGCAGGGTGGGCTCGGAGGTTACGAGCAGTACTTC
TRBD2	TRBV19	TRBJ2-7	few	CASSMSGDPTYEQYF	TGTGCCAGTAGTATGAGCGGGGACCCCACCTACGAGCAGTACTTC
TRBD1	TRBV6-2/TRBV6-3	TRBJ2-7	once	CASSSITGTGAHEQYF	TGTGCCAGCAGTTCGATAACCGGGACAGGGGCCCACGAGCAGTACTTC
-	TRBV14	TRBJ2-1	few	CASSQETDEQFF	TGTGCCAGCAGCCAAGAGACAGATGAGCAGTTCTTC
TRBD1	TRBV6-1	TRBJ2-1	-	CASSRTRRDRAYNEQFF	TGTGCCAGCAGTCGAACCCGCCGGGACAGAGCCTACAATGAGCAGTTCTTC
TRBD1	TRBV7-6	TRBJ2-7	few	CASSLVGTGSEQYF	TGTGCCAGCAGCCTGGTCGGGACAGGGAGCGAGCAGTACTTC
TRBD1	TRBV7-2	TRBJ2-7	many	CASSLGQGLYEQYF	TGTGCCAGCAGCTTAGGACAGGGGTTGTACGAGCAGTACTTC
TRBD2	TRBV7-9	TRBJ2-1	many	CASSFYGGLDNEQFF	TGTGCCAGCAGCTTCTACGGGGGGTTAGACAATGAGCAGTTCTTC
TRBD1	TRBV19	TRBJ1-2	-	CASIPETGLPNYGYTF	TGTGCCAGCATCCCGGAGACAGGGCTTCCTAACTATGGCTACACCTTC
TRBD1	TRBV18	TRBJ2-5	-	CASFGTGGEAQYF	TGTGCCAGCTTCGGGACAGGGGGCGAGGCCCAGTACTTC
TRBD1	TRBV6-2/TRBV6-3	TRBJ2-1	-	CASSYLKTGGLYNEQFF	TGTGCCAGCAGTTACTTAAAGACAGGGGGCCTCTACAATGAGCAGTTCTTC
TRBD2	TRBV7-8	TRBJ2-1	many	CASRATSGGPYNEQFF	TGTGCCAGCAGAGCAACTAGCGGGGGACCTTACAATGAGCAGTTCTTC